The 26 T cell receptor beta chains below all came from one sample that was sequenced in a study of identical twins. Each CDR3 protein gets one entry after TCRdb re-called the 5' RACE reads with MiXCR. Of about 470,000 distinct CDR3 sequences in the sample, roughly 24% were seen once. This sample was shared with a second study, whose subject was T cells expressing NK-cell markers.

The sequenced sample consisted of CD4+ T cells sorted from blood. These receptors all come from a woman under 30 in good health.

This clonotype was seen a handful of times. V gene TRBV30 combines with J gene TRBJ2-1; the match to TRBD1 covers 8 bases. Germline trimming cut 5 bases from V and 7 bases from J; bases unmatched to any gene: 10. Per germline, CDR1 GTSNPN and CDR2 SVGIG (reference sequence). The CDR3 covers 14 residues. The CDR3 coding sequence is TGTGCCTGGGTAGGACAGGGTGTCGGTAATGAGCAGTTCTTC. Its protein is CAWVGQGVGNEQFF.

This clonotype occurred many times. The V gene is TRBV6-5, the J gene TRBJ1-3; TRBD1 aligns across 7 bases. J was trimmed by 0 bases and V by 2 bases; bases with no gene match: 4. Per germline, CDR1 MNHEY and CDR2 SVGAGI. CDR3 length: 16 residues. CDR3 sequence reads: CASSYTGTVSGNTIYF. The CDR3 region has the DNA TGTGCCAGCAGTTACACCGGGACAGTCTCTGGAAACACCATATATTTT.

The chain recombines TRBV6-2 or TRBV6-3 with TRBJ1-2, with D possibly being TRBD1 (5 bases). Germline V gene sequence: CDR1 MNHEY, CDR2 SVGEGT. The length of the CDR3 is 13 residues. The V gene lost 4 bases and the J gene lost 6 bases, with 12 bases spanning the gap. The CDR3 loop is CASSSQGLNGYTF. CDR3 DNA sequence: TGTGCCAGCAGTTCCCAGGGTCTGAATGGCTACACCTTC.

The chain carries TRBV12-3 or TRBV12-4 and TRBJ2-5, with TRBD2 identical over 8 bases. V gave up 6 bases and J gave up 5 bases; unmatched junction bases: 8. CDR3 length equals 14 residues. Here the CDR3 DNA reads TGTGCCAGCAGGTGGAAGCGGGAGTGGGAGACCCAGTACTTC. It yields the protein CASRWKREWETQYF.

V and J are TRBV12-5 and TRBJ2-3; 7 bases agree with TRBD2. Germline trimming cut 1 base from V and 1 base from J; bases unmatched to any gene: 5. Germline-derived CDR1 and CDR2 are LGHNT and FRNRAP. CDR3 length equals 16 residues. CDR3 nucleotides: TGTGCTAGTGGTTTGGGGACTAGTAGTGGCACAGATACGCAGTATTTT. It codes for CASGLGTSSGTDTQYF.

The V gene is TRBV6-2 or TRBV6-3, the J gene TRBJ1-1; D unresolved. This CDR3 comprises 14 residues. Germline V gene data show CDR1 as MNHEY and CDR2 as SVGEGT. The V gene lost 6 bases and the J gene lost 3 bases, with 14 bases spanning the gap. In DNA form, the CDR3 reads TGTGCCAGCAGCCACGCCTGGGGAGACACTGAAGCTTTCTTT. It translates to CASSHAWGDTEAFF.

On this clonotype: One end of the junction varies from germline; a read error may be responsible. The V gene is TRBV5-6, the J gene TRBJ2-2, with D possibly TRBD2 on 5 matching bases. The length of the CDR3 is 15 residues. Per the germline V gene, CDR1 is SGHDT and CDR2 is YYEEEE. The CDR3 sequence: CAISLGIGWSGELFF. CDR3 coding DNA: TGTGCCATCAGCCTCGGGATAGGGTGGAGCGGGGAGCTGTTTTTT.

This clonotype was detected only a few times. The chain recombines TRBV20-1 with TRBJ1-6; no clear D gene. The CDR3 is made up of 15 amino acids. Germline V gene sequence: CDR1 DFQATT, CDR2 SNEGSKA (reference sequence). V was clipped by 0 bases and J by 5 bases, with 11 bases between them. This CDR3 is CSARDGGKDNSPLHF. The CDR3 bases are TGCAGTGCTAGAGATGGTGGAAAAGATAATTCACCCCTCCACTTT.

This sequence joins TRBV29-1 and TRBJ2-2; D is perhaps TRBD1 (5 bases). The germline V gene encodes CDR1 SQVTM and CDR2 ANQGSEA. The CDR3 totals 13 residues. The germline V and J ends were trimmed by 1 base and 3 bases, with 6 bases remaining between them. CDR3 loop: CSVEGGYTGELFF. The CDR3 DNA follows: TGCAGCGTTGAAGGGGGCTACACCGGGGAGCTGTTTTTT.

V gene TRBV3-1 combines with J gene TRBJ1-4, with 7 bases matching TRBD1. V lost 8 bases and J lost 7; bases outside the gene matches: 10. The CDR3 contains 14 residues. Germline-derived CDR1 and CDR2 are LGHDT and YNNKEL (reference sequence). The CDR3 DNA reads TGTGCCAGCGGCCGACAGGGTACGGGTGAAAAACTGTTTTTT. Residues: CASGRQGTGEKLFF.

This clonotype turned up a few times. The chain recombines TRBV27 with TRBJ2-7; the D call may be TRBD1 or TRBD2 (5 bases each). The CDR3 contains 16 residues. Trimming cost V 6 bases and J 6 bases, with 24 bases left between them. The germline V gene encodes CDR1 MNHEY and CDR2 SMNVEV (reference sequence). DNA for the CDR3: TGTGCCAGCAGGCTCATCGGGACCGCAGCAGGGCGCGAGCAGTACTTC. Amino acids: CASRLIGTAAGREQYF.

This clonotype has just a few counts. CDR3 region: CSAVAGGRETQYF. CDR3 in DNA: TGCAGTGCTGTAGCGGGGGGGCGGGAGACCCAGTACTTC. The chain joins TRBV20-1 to TRBJ2-5; 11 nucleotides line up with TRBD2. The junction had 4 bases not matched to a gene; V was cut back by 5 bases and J by 5 bases. The CDR3 is 13 amino acids. Per germline, CDR1 DFQATT and CDR2 SNEGSKA (reference sequence).

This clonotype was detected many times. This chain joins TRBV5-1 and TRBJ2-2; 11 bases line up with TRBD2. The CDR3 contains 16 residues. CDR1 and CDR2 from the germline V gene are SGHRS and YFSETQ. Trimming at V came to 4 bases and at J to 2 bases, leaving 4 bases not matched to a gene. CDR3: CASSPGTSGNTGELFF. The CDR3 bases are TGCGCCAGCAGCCCGGGGACTAGCGGAAACACCGGGGAGCTGTTTTTT. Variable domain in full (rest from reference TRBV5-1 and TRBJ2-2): KAGVTQTPRYLIKTRGQQVTLSCSPISGHRSVSWYQQTPGQGLQFLFEYFSETQRNKGNFPGRFSGRQFSNSRSEMNVSTLELGDSALYLCASSPGTSGNTGELFFGEGSRLTVL.

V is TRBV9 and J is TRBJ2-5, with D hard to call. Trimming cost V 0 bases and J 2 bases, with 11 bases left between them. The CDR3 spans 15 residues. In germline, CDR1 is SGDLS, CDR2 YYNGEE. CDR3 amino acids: CASSVGPVGQETQYF. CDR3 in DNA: TGTGCCAGCAGCGTAGGTCCGGTCGGGCAAGAGACCCAGTACTTC.

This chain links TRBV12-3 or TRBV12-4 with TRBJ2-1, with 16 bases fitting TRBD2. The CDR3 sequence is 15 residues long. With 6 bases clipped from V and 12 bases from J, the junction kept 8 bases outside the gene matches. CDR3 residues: CASRQRGLAGGGQFF. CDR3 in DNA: TGTGCCAGCAGACAAAGGGGACTAGCGGGAGGGGGGCAGTTCTTC.

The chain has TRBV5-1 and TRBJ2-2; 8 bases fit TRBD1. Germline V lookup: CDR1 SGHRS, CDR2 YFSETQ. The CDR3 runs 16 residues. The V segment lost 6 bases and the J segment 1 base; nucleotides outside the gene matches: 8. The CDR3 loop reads CASTEPGTGNTGELFF. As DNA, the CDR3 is TGCGCCAGCACCGAGCCCGGGACAGGGAACACCGGGGAGCTGTTTTTT. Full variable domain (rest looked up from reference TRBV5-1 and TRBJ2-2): KAGVTQTPRYLIKTRGQQVTLSCSPISGHRSVSWYQQTPGQGLQFLFEYFSETQRNKGNFPGRFSGRQFSNSRSEMNVSTLELGDSALYLCASTEPGTGNTGELFFGEGSRLTVL.

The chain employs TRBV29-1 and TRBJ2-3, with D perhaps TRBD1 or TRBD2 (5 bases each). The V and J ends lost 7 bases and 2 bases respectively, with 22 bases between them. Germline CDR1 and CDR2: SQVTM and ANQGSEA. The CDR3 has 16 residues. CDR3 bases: TGCAGCGCTCTTCGTGGCAGGGAGTACTACACAGATACGCAGTATTTT. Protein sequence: CSALRGREYYTDTQYF.

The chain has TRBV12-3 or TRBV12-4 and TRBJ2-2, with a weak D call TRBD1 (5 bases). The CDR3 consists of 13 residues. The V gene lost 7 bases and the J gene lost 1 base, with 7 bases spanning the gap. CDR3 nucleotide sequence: TGTGCCAGCACCAGGGTGAACACCGGGGAGCTGTTTTTT. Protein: CASTRVNTGELFF.

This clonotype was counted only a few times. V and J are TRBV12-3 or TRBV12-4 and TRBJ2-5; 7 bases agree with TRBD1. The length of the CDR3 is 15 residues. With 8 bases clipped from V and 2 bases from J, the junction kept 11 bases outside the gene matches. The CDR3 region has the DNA TGTGCCAGCCCTTCCGAAGAGGGGGCGCAAGAGACCCAGTACTTC. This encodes CASPSEEGAQETQYF.

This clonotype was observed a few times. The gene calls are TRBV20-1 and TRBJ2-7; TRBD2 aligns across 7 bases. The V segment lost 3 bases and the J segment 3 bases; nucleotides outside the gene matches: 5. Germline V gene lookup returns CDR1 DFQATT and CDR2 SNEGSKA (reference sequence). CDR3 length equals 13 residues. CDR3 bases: TGCAGTGCTAGGGCTAGCGGAGACTACGAGCAGTACTTC. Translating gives CSARASGDYEQYF.

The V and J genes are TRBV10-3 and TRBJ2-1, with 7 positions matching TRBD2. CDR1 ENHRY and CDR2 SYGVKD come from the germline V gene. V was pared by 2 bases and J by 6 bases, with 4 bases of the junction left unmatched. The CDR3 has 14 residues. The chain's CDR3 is CAISEASGPNEQFF. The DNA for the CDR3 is TGTGCCATCAGTGAGGCTAGCGGCCCCAATGAGCAGTTCTTC.

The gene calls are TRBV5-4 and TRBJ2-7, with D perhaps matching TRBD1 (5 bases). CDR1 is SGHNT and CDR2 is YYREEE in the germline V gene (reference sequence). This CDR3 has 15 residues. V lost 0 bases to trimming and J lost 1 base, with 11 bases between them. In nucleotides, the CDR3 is TGTGCCAGCAGCTTGGGGCAGGGATATTCCTACGAGCAGTACTTC. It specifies CASSLGQGYSYEQYF.

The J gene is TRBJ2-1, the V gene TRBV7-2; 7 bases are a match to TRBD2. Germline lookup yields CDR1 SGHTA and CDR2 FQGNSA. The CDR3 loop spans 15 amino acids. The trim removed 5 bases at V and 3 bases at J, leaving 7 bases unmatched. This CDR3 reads CASSQMVAGYNEQFF. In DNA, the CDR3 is TGTGCCAGCAGCCAAATGGTAGCGGGCTACAATGAGCAGTTCTTC.

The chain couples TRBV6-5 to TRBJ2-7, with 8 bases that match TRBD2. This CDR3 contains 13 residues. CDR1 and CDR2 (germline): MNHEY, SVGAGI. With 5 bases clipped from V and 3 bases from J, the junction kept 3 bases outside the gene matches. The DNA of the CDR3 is TGTGCCAGCAGTACTAGCGGCCTCTACGAGCAGTACTTC. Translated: CASSTSGLYEQYF.

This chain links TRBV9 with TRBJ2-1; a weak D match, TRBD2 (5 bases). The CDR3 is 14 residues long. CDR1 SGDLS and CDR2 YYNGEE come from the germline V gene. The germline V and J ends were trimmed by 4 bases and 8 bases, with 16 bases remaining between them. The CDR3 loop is CASSPRSGIHEQFF. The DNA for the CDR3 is TGTGCCAGCAGCCCCCGGTCGGGGATTCATGAGCAGTTCTTC.

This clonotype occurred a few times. The CDR3 spells CASSLSGGGVGNIQYF. CDR3 sequence (DNA): TGTGCCAGCAGCCTGTCTGGCGGGGGGGTCGGAAACATTCAGTACTTC. The J gene is TRBJ2-4, the V gene TRBV5-6; 9 bases line up with TRBD2. Trimming at V came to 4 bases and at J to 6 bases, leaving 11 bases not matched to a gene. The CDR3 covers 16 residues. In germline, CDR1 is SGHDT, CDR2 YYEEEE.